Below are 27 T cell receptor beta chains sequenced from a single sample in a study of low-dose radiotherapy and immunotherapy resistance in tumors (dated by TCRdb to the early 2020s). The sample's time point label, in plain terms: before trial treatment. Sequencing took place on an Illumina HiSeq 2500. Superscript III and a set of TRAV- and TRBV-specific primers were used to synthesize first-strand cDNA, so that both TCRalpha and TCRbeta chains were covered. A roughly 21-cycle PCR with Phusion amplified the TCRs, pairing a constant-region primer with the adapter that was attached to the V primers. TCRdb took the public reads, trimmed them with fastp at Q25, ran MiXCR for clone calling and kept in-frame beta chains. For every CDR3 protein sequence, its rows merge into one entry that carries the most common genes and DNA. This sample lists almost 40,000 distinct CDR3 sequences; about 28% were detected once. The ten largest clones capture about 3.7% of the sample.

This sample comprised PBMCs, obtained before treatment. These receptors originate from a male donor with gallbladder cancer.

This clonotype is medium-sized (0.01 to 0.1%). The chain joins TRBV6-2 or TRBV6-3 to TRBJ1-1, with D uncertain. The CDR3 length is 13 residues. Per the germline V gene, CDR1 is MNHEY and CDR2 is SVGEGT. The V end lost 6 bases, the J end lost 0 bases, and 8 bases lay between the germline ends. The CDR3 DNA sequence: TGTGCCAGCAGACTCACAGTGAACACTGAAGCTTTCTTT. Its translation is CASRLTVNTEAFF.

This clonotype was seen at least ten times. The chain carries TRBV20-1 and TRBJ2-1; tentatively, D is TRBD1 (6 bases). Trimming stripped 2 bases from V and 5 bases from J, with 25 bases between. CDR1 is DFQATT, CDR2 SNEGSKA, per germline (reference sequence). CDR3 length: 18 amino acids. CDR3 sequence (DNA): TGCAGTGCTAGATCTTATAGATCAGGGGAACTTATGAACAATGAGCAGTTCTTC. Amino acids: CSARSYRSGELMNNEQFF.

This clonotype is categorized as medium-sized. J is TRBJ2-1 and V is TRBV5-1; D unclear. V was pared by 0 bases and J by 0 bases, with 4 bases between. CDR1 is SGHRS, CDR2 YFSETQ, per germline. This CDR3 contains 14 residues. The CDR3 region has the DNA TGCGCCAGCAGCTTGGACCTCTCCTACAATGAGCAGTTCTTC. Protein product: CASSLDLSYNEQFF.

The sample holds many counts of this clonotype. This chain uses TRBV19 with TRBJ2-5; D gene unclear. The germline V gene has CDR1 LNHDA and CDR2 SQIVND (reference sequence). This CDR3 contains 11 residues. Deletions cut 5 bases from V and 9 bases from J, with 10 bases between. CDR3 loop: CASSSQFSQYF. CDR3 coding DNA: TGTGCCAGTAGTTCCCAGTTCTCCCAGTACTTC.

The gene calls are TRBV28 and TRBJ2-7; tentative D call: TRBD1 (6 bases). The germline V gene has CDR1 MDHEN and CDR2 SYDVKM. This CDR3 is built from 12 residues. The V end was cut by 6 bases, the J end by 2 bases, with 8 bases between. Here the CDR3 DNA reads TGTGCCAGCAGGTCAGGGGCCTACGAGCAGTACTTC. Translation gives CASRSGAYEQYF.

Ten or more counts support this clonotype. The chain uses TRBV6-2 or TRBV6-3 and TRBJ1-5; D possibly corresponds to TRBD1 (5 bases). The CDR3 has 16 residues. V shed 2 bases and J shed 4 bases, with 15 bases lying between them. Germline CDR1 MNHEY, CDR2 SVGEGT. The CDR3 nucleotides read TGTGCCAGCAGTTACACCACAGGAGATAGGAATCAGCCCCAGCATTTT. Amino acids: CASSYTTGDRNQPQHF.

This chain links TRBV7-8 with TRBJ2-3, with D unclear. V lost 2 bases and J 5 bases, leaving 5 bases between the germline ends. Germline-derived CDR1 and CDR2 are SGHVS and FQNEAQ. The CDR3 runs 12 residues. The CDR3 DNA reads as TGTGCCAGCAGCTTAAGAGAAGATACGCAGTATTTT. The encoded protein is CASSLREDTQYF.

The chain combines TRBV4-1 with TRBJ1-4, with D unresolved. Trimming left V 3 bases short and J 7 bases short, with 15 bases between. The CDR3 length is 15 residues. Germline lookup yields CDR1 MGHRA and CDR2 YSYEKL. This CDR3 is CASSQSPGPSEKLFF. CDR3 in DNA: TGCGCCAGCAGCCAGTCTCCCGGGCCCTCTGAAAAACTGTTTTTT.

This clonotype came up many times. The genes are TRBV29-1 and TRBJ2-4; D call uncertain. Trimming shortened V by 4 bases and J by 1 base, and 11 bases separated the two germline ends. Germline V lookup: CDR1 SQVTM, CDR2 ANQGSEA. The CDR3 contains 14 residues. As DNA, the CDR3 is TGCAGCGTTGTGGTGGGATTCGCCAAAAACATTCAGTACTTC. This encodes CSVVVGFAKNIQYF.

This clonotype was counted ten times or more. The V gene is TRBV29-1, the J gene TRBJ2-7; 13 positions agree with TRBD2. This CDR3 is 15 amino acids long. V lost 4 bases to trimming and J lost 3 bases; unmatched junction nucleotides: 6. Germline lookup yields CDR1 SQVTM and CDR2 ANQGSEA. The CDR3 sequence is CSVAGGLAGSYEQYF. The CDR3 bases are TGCAGCGTTGCGGGGGGACTAGCGGGGAGCTACGAGCAGTACTTC.

This clonotype was seen a handful of times. V usage is TRBV4-1 and J usage is TRBJ2-1; 9 positions match TRBD1. The V gene end was trimmed by 4 bases and the J gene end by 1 base; junction bases not matched to a gene: 8. The CDR3 is made up of 17 amino acids. The V gene's germline CDR1 is MGHRA and CDR2 YSYEKL. The CDR3 DNA sequence: TGCGCCAGCAGCCCCACGGGGACAGGGCTGTCCTACAATGAGCAGTTCTTC. It encodes CASSPTGTGLSYNEQFF.

In this sample, this clonotype turned up many times. The chain joins TRBV30 to TRBJ2-7, with 10 bases identical to TRBD2. Germline lookup yields CDR1 GTSNPN and CDR2 SVGIG (reference sequence). The CDR3 runs to 15 residues. Germline trimming cut 3 bases from V and 0 bases from J; bases unmatched to any gene: 5. CDR3 coding DNA: TGTGCCTGGAGCGGAAGCGGGAGGGCCTCCTACGAGCAGTACTTC. This translates into CAWSGSGRASYEQYF.

The chain uses TRBV10-3 and TRBJ2-7; the match to TRBD1 covers 10 bases. The last part of the DNA fits TRBJ2-1 better; the J call may be wrong. The CDR3 consists of 12 residues. Germline lookup yields CDR1 ENHRY and CDR2 SYGVKD. CDR3 coding DNA: TGTGCCATCGGGACAGGGGCCTACGAGCAGTTCTTC. As protein: CAIGTGAYEQFF.

At least ten counts were recorded for this clonotype. This rearrangement joins TRBV11-2 to TRBJ2-7; D is unresolved. This CDR3 is built from 15 residues. V lost 5 bases and J 0 bases, leaving 14 bases between the germline ends. In germline, CDR1 is SGHAT, CDR2 FQNNGV. CDR3 sequence: CASSPNWAYSYEQYF. The CDR3 DNA reads TGTGCCAGCAGCCCTAACTGGGCCTACTCCTACGAGCAGTACTTC. The full variable domain, rest sourced from reference TRBV11-2 and TRBJ2-7, is EAGVAQSPRYKIIEKRQSVAFWCNPISGHATLYWYQQILGQGPKLLIQFQNNGVVDDSQLPKDRFSAERLKGVDSTLKIQPAKLEDSAVYLCASSPNWAYSYEQYFGPGTRLTVT.

This clonotype came up many times. This chain joins TRBV27 and TRBJ2-2, with D tentatively TRBD1 (6 bases). V lost 6 bases, J lost 6 bases, and 11 bases lay in between. Germline CDR1 is MNHEY and CDR2 is SMNVEV (reference sequence). This CDR3 spans 13 amino acids. The CDR3 loop is CASSNTGPGELFF. The CDR3 DNA follows: TGTGCCAGCAGCAACACAGGGCCCGGGGAGCTGTTTTTT.

The rearrangement uses TRBV6-2 or TRBV6-3 and TRBJ2-1, with D possibly TRBD2 on 5 matching bases. V was cut by 1 base and J by 3 bases, with 10 bases left in between. From germline, CDR1 is MNHEY and CDR2 SVGEGT. There are 15 residues in the CDR3. Here the CDR3 reads CASSYWASYYNEQFF. The DNA of the CDR3 is TGTGCCAGCAGTTACTGGGCTAGCTACTACAATGAGCAGTTCTTC.

This clonotype has a count of ten or more. This chain joins TRBV5-4 and TRBJ2-3, with TRBD2 matching over 7 bases. CDR3 length: 15 amino acids. V shed 1 base and J 4 bases; nucleotides not matched to a gene: 6. Germline loops: CDR1 SGHNT, CDR2 YYREEE (reference sequence). The CDR3 DNA is TGTGCCAGCAGCTTGTCGGCGGGGGTGGCAGATACGCAGTATTTT. It translates to CASSLSAGVADTQYF.

This clonotype was seen more than once but under ten times. A single base is all that separates this from a far larger clone, so a read error is likely. The rearrangement uses TRBV12-3 or TRBV12-4 and TRBJ1-1; no clear D gene. CDR3 length: 12 residues. Trimming stripped 5 bases from V and 6 bases from J, with 10 bases between. The CDR3: CASSELGAEAFF. Here the CDR3 DNA reads TGTGCCAGCAGTGAGCTGGGAGCTGAAGCTTTCTTT.

This clonotype was counted only a few times. This rearrangement joins TRBV3-1 to TRBJ1-2; 7 nucleotides agree with TRBD1. CDR1 is LGHDT and CDR2 is YNNKEL in the germline V gene (reference sequence). The V gene end was trimmed by 0 bases and the J gene end by 4 bases; junction bases not matched to a gene: 8. The length of the CDR3 is 16 residues. CDR3 sequence: CASSQDRQGVIYGYTF. The DNA for the CDR3 is TGTGCCAGCAGCCAAGATAGGCAGGGGGTGATCTATGGCTACACCTTC.

Remarks on this clonotype: This likely reflects a read error, since a far larger clone is one base away. The chain carries TRBV7-9 and TRBJ2-7; D is undetermined. CDR1 SEHNR and CDR2 FQNEAQ come from the germline V gene (reference sequence). Trimming took 2 bases from V and 3 from J, leaving 11 bases between them. The CDR3 is 14 residues long. CDR3 protein: CASSLNAYLYEQYF. CDR3 in DNA: TGTGCCAGCAGCTTAAATGCATACCTCTACGAGCAGTACTTC.

This clonotype was seen only once. J is TRBJ2-3 and V is TRBV5-6; 7 bases are a match to TRBD2. V lost 4 bases to trimming and J lost 4 bases; unmatched junction nucleotides: 9. Germline V gene lookup returns CDR1 SGHDT and CDR2 YYEEEE. The CDR3 is 15 amino acids. CDR3 amino acids: CASSRGGGRPDTQYF. Here the CDR3 DNA reads TGTGCCAGCAGCCGTGGGGGGGGTAGGCCAGATACGCAGTATTTT.

This clonotype was detected many times. The rearrangement joins TRBV6-2 or TRBV6-3 to TRBJ2-5; no definite D call. This CDR3 comprises 15 residues. Germline assignment: CDR1 MNHEY and CDR2 SVGEGT. Trimming pared 7 bases from V and 1 base from J, leaving 16 bases between. CDR3 bases: TGTGCCAGCACCTATAGAGAAACCTTCCAAGAGACCCAGTACTTC. Translated, it gives CASTYRETFQETQYF.

Worth noting for this clonotype: Since a far larger clone is one base different, this is likely a read error. The CDR3 coding sequence is TGTGCCACCCGGACTAGCGGGACCAGCTCCTACAATGAGCAGTACTTC. Residues: CATRTSGTSSYNEQYF. This chain joins TRBV28 and TRBJ2-5, with TRBD2 matching over 12 bases. This CDR3 region has 16 residues. From germline, CDR1 is MDHEN and CDR2 SYDVKM. The ends lost 10 bases at V and 11 bases at J; junction bases unmatched: 20.

About this clonotype itself: One base separates it from a far larger clone, so it is likely a read error. This chain uses TRBV7-6 with TRBJ2-2; D is undetermined. CDR1 SGHVS and CDR2 FNYEAQ come from the germline V gene. There are 16 residues in the CDR3. Here the CDR3 DNA reads TGTGCCAGCAGCTTACTCGCCAGCTCGAACACCCGGGAGCTGTTTTTT. Protein sequence: CASSLLASSNTRELFF.

The sample holds many counts of this clonotype. The chain has TRBV20-1 and TRBJ2-2; D is uncertain. In germline, CDR1 is DFQATT, CDR2 SNEGSKA (reference sequence). The CDR3 is made up of 17 amino acids. The V end lost 0 bases, the J end lost 0 bases, and 14 bases lay between the germline ends. The CDR3 nucleotides read TGCAGTGCTAGAGATAGTAGCATGTTCGCGAACACCGGGGAGCTGTTTTTT. Translated, it gives CSARDSSMFANTGELFF.

The rearrangement uses TRBV9 and TRBJ2-1; no reliable D call. The CDR3 has 12 residues. V lost 4 bases, J lost 8 bases, and 10 bases lay in between. Germline CDR1 is SGDLS and CDR2 is YYNGEE. CDR3 DNA: TGTGCCAGCAGCACAAATGAGGATGAGCAGTTCTTC. Its protein product is CASSTNEDEQFF.

The J gene is TRBJ2-7, the V gene TRBV28; 9 bases are shared with TRBD1. This CDR3 region has 15 residues. The germline V gene encodes CDR1 MDHEN and CDR2 SYDVKM. V dropped 8 bases and J dropped 0; count of bases not matched to a gene: 8. The CDR3, as DNA: TGTGCCAGCTTAACCGGGACAGGGATCTCCTACGAGCAGTACTTC. Translated, it gives CASLTGTGISYEQYF.